This T cell receptor beta chain was captured in a study of blood T cell repertoires in COVID-19 (dated by TCRdb to 2019 to 2021). At the level of the whole study: Samples covering the acute and convalescent phases of COVID-19 were provided by collaborators in the United States, Italy and Spain. The prospective study material was composed of cDNA or gDNA derived from T cells, B-cell-depleted T cells, or PBMCs. Subjects who had been exposed to COVID-19, were actively infected with it, or had recovered from it provided the deeply sampled blood TCRbeta repertoires that made up the dataset. A freely available public database, intended as a resource for researchers studying the immune response to SARS-CoV-2, is where the repertoires were released. Samples came from the ongoing ImmuneRACE study (first 160 participants) plus 1,254 subjects from 6 global collaborators. A de-identified subject ID, COVID-19 status, age in years and sex were almost always included in the sample metadata. Where HLA class I and class II types were available, the types were taken from metadata supplied by the sample provider, not from assay-based typing.

The paper's findings and limits, for the study overall: The quantity of clinical and demographic metadata differed by source and by participant and was supplied without curation.

Whole blood was collected in K2EDTA tubes by collaborating institutions according to the institutions' own protocols. Collaborator samples were shipped for TCRbeta analysis as frozen whole blood, isolated PBMCs, or DNA extracted from either sample type. The immunoSEQ Assay, a bias-controlled multiplex PCR, was used to amplify TCRbeta CDR3 regions from genomic DNA. Concerning the study's data processing: Nucleated cell counts per sample were estimated from amplification of reference gene primers within the assay. To quantify the absolute abundance of each unique TCRbeta CDR3 rearrangement, sequence reads were collapsed and filtered. Productive Simpson clonality was computed per sample as the square root of Simpson's diversity index over productive rearrangements. TCRdb limited this immuneACCESS table to in-frame rearrangements with V and J called. A share of clones is missing; checked studies link under half to unresolved V genes, and the rest is unexplained. The DNA was the basis for D and trimming; V, J and clone size are from that table. This sample has approximately 28,000 clones in its table, and approximately 86% of those were observed once. The ten largest clones take up less than 6.5% of the sample.

The germline V end is reduced by 5 bases and the J end by 7 bases; junction bases left unmatched: 11. Per the germline V gene (reference sequence), SGHNT is the CDR1 and YYREEE is the CDR2. The CDR3 runs 15 residues from the cysteine to the phenylalanine. Of the read, only the CDR3 DNA is kept; its 45 bases are in frame from base 1. Concerning this clone: The antigen this receptor binds is unknown. No much larger clone is present one base from it, and per-base qualities are unavailable.

The chain is encoded by TRBV5-4 joined to TRBJ1-2, with 10 bases aligning to TRBD1. This receptor was identified in a man aged 55-75 years with active COVID-19. The sample consisted of peripheral blood. In nucleotides, the sequence is TGTGCCAGCAGTTTTCCGGGACAGGGGTTCGCTGGCTACACCTTC. It translates as CASSFPGQGFAGYTF.